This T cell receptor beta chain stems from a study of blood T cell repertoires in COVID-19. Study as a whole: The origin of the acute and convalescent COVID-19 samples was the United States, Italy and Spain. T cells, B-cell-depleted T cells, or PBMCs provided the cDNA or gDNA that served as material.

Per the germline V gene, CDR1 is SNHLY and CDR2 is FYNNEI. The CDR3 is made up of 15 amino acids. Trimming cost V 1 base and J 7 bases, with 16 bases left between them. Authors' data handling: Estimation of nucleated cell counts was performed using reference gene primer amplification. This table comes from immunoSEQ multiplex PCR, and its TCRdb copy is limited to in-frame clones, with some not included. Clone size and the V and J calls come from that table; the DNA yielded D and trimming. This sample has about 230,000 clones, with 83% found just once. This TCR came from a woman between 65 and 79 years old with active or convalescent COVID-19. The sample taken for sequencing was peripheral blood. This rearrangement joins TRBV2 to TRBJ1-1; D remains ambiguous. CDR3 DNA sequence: TGTGCCAGCAGTGAAGTGAGGGAGACTCTAATTGAAGCTTTCTTT. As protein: CASSEVRETLIEAFF.